This entry describes one T cell receptor (beta chain). The antigen remains undetermined. No DNA is given; TCRdb re-called the 5' RACE reads and lists each CDR3 protein once. This listing includes some 600,000 distinct CDR3 sequences. These data originate in a study of T cells expressing NK-cell markers. Overall study: Sorted CD3+CD56-NKG2C+, CD3+CD56+NKG2C+ and CD3+CD56+NKG2C- T cells supplied the TCR beta repertoires. HCMV seropositivity characterized seven of the eight sequenced donors, and seronegativity one. Regarding the study as a whole: Dominant NKG2C+ clonotypes made up about 1.0-7.5% of CD8+ T cells in about six donors.

Germline CDR1 reads SGDLS; CDR2 reads YYNGEE. The CDR3 consists of 16 residues. Sequenced material: blood T cells: a sorted CD56 or NKG2C T cell subset, CD4+ or CD8+ T cells, or bulk PBMC T cells (not recorded which). This clonotype was obtained from a man younger than 35 in good health. This chain uses TRBV9 with TRBJ2-1; TCRdb returns TRBD2, unconfirmable since there is no DNA. Here the CDR3 reads CASSTRLANSYNEQFF. The variable domain in full, with the rest retrieved from reference TRBV9 and TRBJ2-1, is DSGVTQTPKHLITATGQRVTLRCSPRSGDLSVYWYQQSLDQGLQFLIQYYNGEERAKGNILERFSAQQFPDLHSELNLSSLELGDSALYFCASSTRLANSYNEQFFGPGTRLTVL.